The present entry profiles one T cell receptor beta chain with its context. There are 15 residues in the CDR3. Germline CDR1 is SGHRS and CDR2 is YFSETQ. TCRdb re-analyzed the 5' RACE reads; it lists each CDR3 protein once, without DNA. The ten top clones account for 2% to 3%, within a sample of 440,000 or so distinct CDR3 sequences. These data are taken from a study of monozygotic twins with inflammatory bowel disease. This receptor was obtained from a human donor with ulcerative colitis or Crohn's disease, or a healthy co-twin of an affected twin (not recorded which). The V gene is TRBV5-1, the J gene TRBJ2-7; without DNA, the TCRdb call of TRBD1 cannot be checked. The sequenced sample consisted of blood. The CDR3 loop is CASSPPGTGLYEQYF.